The entry that follows covers one T cell receptor (beta chain) sequence. Its specific antigen is unknown. No base qualities exist here, and no much larger clone lies one base off it. The data stem from a study of technical replicates of blood from several donors (dated 2017 in TCRdb). The library was generated by the immunoSEQ multiplex PCR assay. Imported from immuneACCESS, the table was reduced by TCRdb to in-frame sequences with V and J called. These copies leave out some clones; in studies compared against another copy, an unresolved V gene accounts for under half, and the cause of the remainder is not known. The sample records 76,000 or so clones, approximately 86% of which are singletons. The leading ten clones occupy approximately 5% of the sample. V is clipped by 0 bases and J by 5 bases, and the sequence between their germline boundaries is 6 bases long. Spanning cysteine to phenylalanine, the CDR3 consists of 14 amino acids. Only the CDR3 part of the read is kept: 42 bases, read in frame from the first base. The germline V gene gives CDR1 as SGHRS and CDR2 as YFSETQ.

Sequencing was performed on PBMCs. This TCR came from a human donor in good health. Some clones in this sample may be carry-over from other donors' samples. The chain joins TRBV5-1 to TRBJ1-6, with the D gene not confidently named. CDR3 loop: CASSLGRDNSPLHF. The nucleotide sequence reads as follows: TGCGCCAGCAGCTTGGGACGGGATAATTCACCCCTCCACTTT.